The next 26 T cell receptor beta chains were all read from a single sample in a study of T-cell reconstitution after alpha-beta-depleted transplantation in children. A TCRbeta library incorporating unique molecular identifiers was prepared. In TCRdb, the PCR reads were re-called with MiXCR into one record per CDR3 protein. The sample includes about 640,000 distinct CDR3 sequences, under 15% of them seen just once. Sequencing was performed on PBMCs, mostly from graft donor cells, taken 360 days after TCRalphabeta/CD19-depleted stem cell transplant. The receptors derive from a male patient younger than 18 who had a stem cell transplant for acute myeloid leukemia, so the T cells may come from the graft donor.

This clonotype showed up just once. The J gene is TRBJ2-2, the V gene TRBV5-1; 10 bases fit TRBD2. This CDR3 is 15 amino acids long. The V gene end was trimmed by 5 bases and the J gene end by 7 bases; junction bases not matched to a gene: 8. The germline gives CDR1 SGHRS, CDR2 YFSETQ. Here the CDR3 DNA reads TGCGCCAGCAGTTCTAGCGGGAGCCTGGGCGGGGAGCTGTTTTTT. It encodes CASSSSGSLGGELFF.

The rearrangement uses TRBV10-3 and TRBJ2-2; 7 bases map to TRBD1. Germline CDR1 is ENHRY and CDR2 is SYGVKD. The CDR3 extends over 13 amino acids. V lost 6 bases, J lost 4 bases, and 2 bases stayed unmatched. CDR3 amino acids: CAIRGGITGELFF. In DNA form, the CDR3 reads TGTGCCATCAGAGGGGGCATCACCGGGGAGCTGTTTTTT.

This clonotype was detected many times. The chain has TRBV29-1 and TRBJ2-1, with 14 nucleotides matching TRBD2. CDR1 is SQVTM, CDR2 ANQGSEA, per germline. The CDR3 has 15 amino acids. With 7 bases clipped from V and 10 bases from J, the junction kept 12 bases outside the gene matches. CDR3 DNA: TGCAGCGCCAGACTAGCGGGAGGGCCGTTCGGCGAGCAGTTCTTC. Translating gives CSARLAGGPFGEQFF.

This clonotype was picked up a small number of times. The chain carries TRBV20-1 and TRBJ1-2; D gene ambiguous. Germline V gives CDR1 DFQATT, CDR2 SNEGSKA (reference sequence). V was clipped by 2 bases and J by 8 bases, with 15 bases between them. This CDR3 spans 13 amino acids. The CDR3 coding sequence is TGCAGTGCTAGAAGCCCACTCCCAGTGGGCTACACCTTC. It encodes CSARSPLPVGYTF.

Ten or more counts support this clonotype. V usage is TRBV11-2 and J usage is TRBJ2-3; D unresolved. V gave up 6 bases and J gave up 3 bases, with 10 bases separating them. CDR1 and CDR2 from the germline V gene are SGHAT and FQNNGV. CDR3 length: 13 residues. The CDR3 nucleotides read TGTGCCAGCAGTTTACCCGGAACAGATACGCAGTATTTT. Translation: CASSLPGTDTQYF.

The J gene is TRBJ1-3, the V gene TRBV6-5; D remains ambiguous. The CDR3 length is 11 residues. V gave up 7 bases and J gave up 4 bases, with 5 bases separating them. Germline CDR1 and CDR2: MNHEY and SVGAGI. DNA of the CDR3: TGTGCCAGCAACCAGGGAAACACCATATATTTT. Protein sequence: CASNQGNTIYF.

This clonotype showed up many times. The CDR3 spells CNSSGVDIALSYEQYF. The CDR3, as DNA: TGCAACTCCTCAGGGGTTGATATTGCGCTCTCCTACGAGCAGTACTTC. The rearrangement joins TRBV20-1 to TRBJ2-7, with a weak D call TRBD1 (6 bases). The germline CDR1 and CDR2 sequences are DFQATT and SNEGSKA (reference sequence). This CDR3 has 16 residues.

In DNA, the CDR3 is TGTGCCACCAGTGCCCCGGGACTAGCGTGGAGAGATACGCAGTATTTT. It is translated as CATSAPGLAWRDTQYF. This chain connects TRBV24-1 to TRBJ2-3; 10 bases map to TRBD2. The germline gives CDR1 KGHDR, CDR2 SFDVKD. V lost 5 bases to trimming and J lost 5 bases; unmatched junction nucleotides: 9. This CDR3 has 16 residues.

This clonotype was observed a handful of times. J is TRBJ2-7 and V is TRBV4-2; D may be TRBD1 (6 bases). The CDR3 extends over 15 amino acids. The germline V and J ends were trimmed by 1 base and 1 base, with 11 bases remaining between them. Germline CDR1 is LGHNA and CDR2 is YNFKEQ. In nucleotides, the CDR3 is TGTGCCAGCAGCCAAGCGCAGGGGACATCCTACGAGCAGTACTTC. It is translated as CASSQAQGTSYEQYF.

The V and J genes are TRBV11-2 and TRBJ1-5; D is unclear. Trimming pared 5 bases from V and 0 bases from J, leaving 11 bases between. CDR3 length: 15 amino acids. From germline, CDR1 is SGHAT and CDR2 FQNNGV. DNA for the CDR3: TGTGCCAGCAGCCCTTCCGGACTTAGCAATCAGCCCCAGCATTTT. Amino acids: CASSPSGLSNQPQHF.

This clonotype was seen more than once but under ten times. V gene TRBV7-6 combines with J gene TRBJ2-2; 7 bases agree with TRBD1. The CDR3 covers 17 residues. The germline gives CDR1 SGHVS, CDR2 FNYEAQ. The junction had 9 bases not matched to a gene; V was cut back by 0 bases and J by 5 bases. CDR3 sequence reads: CASSLAQGQSRTGELFF. The CDR3 DNA reads as TGTGCCAGCAGCTTAGCCCAGGGACAGTCTAGGACCGGGGAGCTGTTTTTT. The full variable domain, with the rest looked up from reference TRBV7-6 and TRBJ2-2, is GAGVSQSPRYKVTKRGQDVALRCDPISGHVSLYWYRQALGQGPEFLTYFNYEAQQDKSGLPNDRFSAERPEGSISTLTIQRTEQRDSAMYRCASSLAQGQSRTGELFFGEGSRLTVL.

In its sample, this clonotype was seen a few times. The rearrangement links TRBV4-3 to TRBJ2-3, with D perhaps matching TRBD1 (6 bases). The V and J ends lost 0 bases and 1 base respectively, with 11 bases between them. This CDR3 has 16 amino acids. Germline lookup yields CDR1 LGHNA and CDR2 YSLEER. This CDR3 reads CASSQDPQGGTDTQYF. CDR3 DNA: TGCGCCAGCAGCCAAGACCCACAGGGAGGCACAGATACGCAGTATTTT.

Ten or more counts support this clonotype. The CDR3 nucleotides read TGTGCCAGCAGCCCATGGACCGACGAGCAGTACTTC. Translated, it gives CASSPWTDEQYF. The chain links TRBV28 to TRBJ2-7; unclear D gene. Trimming cost V 6 bases and J 5 bases, with 11 bases left between them. The CDR3 contains 12 residues. Germline loops: CDR1 MDHEN, CDR2 SYDVKM. The variable domain in full, with the rest retrieved from reference TRBV28 and TRBJ2-7, is DVKVTQSSRYLVKRTGEKVFLECVQDMDHENMFWYRQDPGLGLRLIYFSYDVKMKEKGDIPEGYSVSREKKERFSLILESASTNQTSMYLCASSPWTDEQYFGPGTRLTVT.

This sequence joins TRBV5-1 and TRBJ1-1, with 9 bases aligning to TRBD1. CDR1 is SGHRS and CDR2 is YFSETQ in the germline V gene. J was trimmed by 5 bases and V by 0 bases; bases with no gene match: 14. CDR3 length: 18 amino acids. The CDR3 protein is CASSLARDRGMVVTEAFF. The CDR3 bases are TGCGCCAGCAGCTTGGCCCGCGACAGGGGGATGGTGGTAACTGAAGCTTTCTTT.

A word on this clonotype: A junction end diverges from the germline sequence, so it may reflect a read error. This chain connects TRBV3-1 to TRBJ2-3, with D uncertain. The CDR3 totals 15 residues. CDR1 and CDR2 from the germline V gene are LGHDT and YNNKEL (reference sequence). The CDR3 DNA follows: TGTGCCAGCAGCCACGACCCAATTAGCAGAGATACGCAGTATTTT. The encoded protein is CASSHDPISRDTQYF.

This clonotype was seen at least ten times. The chain couples TRBV6-1 to TRBJ2-1; 7 nucleotides align to TRBD1. The CDR3 totals 14 residues. V dropped 8 bases and J dropped 10; count of bases not matched to a gene: 14. Germline-derived CDR1 and CDR2 are MNHNS and SASEGT. CDR3 DNA: TGTGCCAGCGTGGGGACAGTCCGCTCACGGGAGCAGTTCTTC. Its translation is CASVGTVRSREQFF.

This clonotype was picked up many times. The chain uses TRBV4-2 and TRBJ2-3; D ambiguous. Trimming took 0 bases from V and 2 from J, leaving 9 bases between them. The germline gives CDR1 LGHNA, CDR2 YNFKEQ. CDR3 size: 15 residues. The CDR3 reads CASSQDWAPTDTQYF. The CDR3 DNA sequence: TGTGCCAGCAGCCAAGATTGGGCTCCCACAGATACGCAGTATTTT.

This sequence joins TRBV5-1 and TRBJ1-4; D unclear. The CDR3 spans 15 residues. Looked up from germline, CDR1 is SGHRS and CDR2 is YFSETQ. Trimming shortened V by 1 base and J by 0 bases, and 7 bases separated the two germline ends. CDR3 DNA: TGCGCCAGCAGCTTGTTTGCATCAACTAATGAAAAACTGTTTTTT. Residues: CASSLFASTNEKLFF.

This clonotype occurred a few times. The gene calls are TRBV5-5 and TRBJ2-1; D remains ambiguous. The germline V and J ends were trimmed by 2 bases and 7 bases, with 7 bases remaining between them. The CDR3 consists of 12 residues. CDR1 SGHKS and CDR2 YYEKEE come from the germline V gene (reference sequence). The CDR3 DNA follows: TGTGCCAGCAGCTTTGCGCGGAATGAGCAGTTCTTC. This sequence encodes CASSFARNEQFF.

This clonotype has a handful of counts. The chain recombines TRBV28 with TRBJ2-7, with TRBD1 matching over 8 bases. Losses at the gene ends were 2 bases for V and 4 bases for J; bases not matched to a gene: 7. Germline V CDR1 and CDR2: MDHEN, SYDVKM. The CDR3 covers 15 residues. The chain's CDR3 is CASSLPQGAVYEQYF. The CDR3 DNA is TGTGCCAGCAGTTTACCCCAGGGGGCTGTGTACGAGCAGTACTTC.

This chain uses TRBV5-1 with TRBJ2-5, with 7 bases aligning to TRBD1. V dropped 2 bases and J dropped 5; count of bases not matched to a gene: 9. This CDR3 is 15 amino acids long. The V gene's germline CDR1 is SGHRS and CDR2 YFSETQ. The CDR3 spells CASSLDLTGPETQYF. The CDR3 bases are TGCGCCAGCAGCTTAGACTTGACAGGGCCGGAGACCCAGTACTTC.

A few counts support this clonotype. The rearrangement links TRBV2 to TRBJ2-1; 14 nucleotides align to TRBD2. The germline CDR1 and CDR2 sequences are SNHLY and FYNNEI. The CDR3 spans 14 residues. Trimming at V came to 6 bases and at J to 9 bases, leaving 4 bases not matched to a gene. In DNA form, the CDR3 reads TGTGCCAGCAGGCGACTAGCGGGAGGGGGTGAGCAGTTCTTC. This codes for CASRRLAGGGEQFF. Drawing the rest from reference TRBV2 and TRBJ2-1, the complete variable domain is EPEVTQTPSHQVTQMGQEVILRCVPISNHLYFYWYRQILGQKVEFLVSFYNNEISEKSEIFDDQFSVERPDGSNFTLKIRSTKLEDSAMYFCASRRLAGGGEQFFGPGTRLTVL.

This clonotype has just a few counts. The chain uses TRBV5-1 and TRBJ2-3, with TRBD2 matching 13 bases. Germline V lookup: CDR1 SGHRS, CDR2 YFSETQ. There are 18 residues in the CDR3. With 4 bases clipped from V and 5 bases from J, the junction kept 13 bases outside the gene matches. The CDR3 DNA reads TGCGCCAGCAGCCCTACTCCTGGACTAGCGGGAGATAAAGATACGCAGTATTTT. Translated: CASSPTPGLAGDKDTQYF.

The sample holds many counts of this clonotype. The chain combines TRBV4-2 with TRBJ2-3; 8 bases fit TRBD2. This CDR3 region has 14 residues. Germline V lookup: CDR1 LGHNA, CDR2 YNFKEQ. The V gene end was trimmed by 8 bases and the J gene end by 1 base; junction bases not matched to a gene: 5. The CDR3 sequence: CASGSGLGTDTQYF. For the CDR3, the DNA is TGTGCCAGCGGCTCGGGACTAGGCACAGATACGCAGTATTTT.

The sample holds a few counts of this clonotype. The V gene is TRBV12-3 or TRBV12-4, the J gene TRBJ2-7; perhaps TRBD1 as D (7 bases). With 3 bases removed from V and 2 bases from J, the gap between germline ends came to 14 bases. The CDR3 spans 15 residues. The DNA of the CDR3 is TGTGCCAGCAGTTTCTCGCTCAGGGGGGCCTACGAGCAGTACTTC. It yields the protein CASSFSLRGAYEQYF.

With regard to this clonotype: This may arise from a read error, as a much more abundant clone is one base away. The CDR3 loop reads CASNKLAGVWDTQYF. In DNA form, the CDR3 reads TGTGCCAGCAACAAACTAGCGGGAGTTTGGGATACGCAGTATTTT. The gene calls are TRBV7-9 and TRBJ2-3; 11 bases agree with TRBD2. Germline V gene data show CDR1 as SEHNR and CDR2 as FQNEAQ (reference sequence). The CDR3 extends over 15 amino acids. After removal of 7 bases from V and 6 bases from J, the junction contained 9 bases not matched to a gene.